Each of the 18 T cell receptor beta chains below was sequenced from the same sample in a study of cytomegalovirus exposure and HLA in healthy donors. Both 60 Vbeta primers and 13 Jbeta primers went into the PCR. TCRdb keeps only in-frame clones here, not all; method: immunoSEQ multiplex PCR. The repertoire includes 100,000 to 150,000 clones, 78% of them detected once, and roughly 1.8% sits in the top ten. Sequencing used PBMCs. These receptors all stem from a woman in her thirties or forties in good health and CMV-seronegative.

V is TRBV4-2 and J is TRBJ2-7; 13 bases align to TRBD2. Trimming took 0 bases from V and 4 from J; bases not matched to a gene: 12. The CDR3 loop spans 19 amino acids. CDR1 is LGHNA and CDR2 is YNFKEQ in the germline V gene. Here the CDR3 DNA reads TGTGCCAGCAGCCAAGATGGTTCTACTAGCGGGAGGGCCTTATACGAGCAGTACTTC. This encodes CASSQDGSTSGRALYEQYF.

This chain links TRBV2 with TRBJ2-1; TRBD1 matches at 8 bases. CDR1 is SNHLY, CDR2 FYNNEI, per germline. Trimming cost V 4 bases and J 4 bases; bases outside gene matches: 6. The CDR3 length is 15 residues. Here the CDR3 DNA reads TGTGCCAGCAGTGGACCGGGACAGGTATACAATGAGCAGTTCTTC. It codes for CASSGPGQVYNEQFF. Together with reference TRBV2 and TRBJ2-1, the CDR3 gives the full variable domain: EPEVTQTPSHQVTQMGQEVILRCVPISNHLYFYWYRQILGQKVEFLVSFYNNEISEKSEIFDDQFSVERPDGSNFTLKIRSTKLEDSAMYFCASSGPGQVYNEQFFGPGTRLTVL.

The rearrangement links TRBV27 to TRBJ2-7, with 7 nucleotides matching TRBD1. The germline V gene encodes CDR1 MNHEY and CDR2 SMNVEV (reference sequence). The ends lost 3 bases at V and 2 bases at J; junction bases unmatched: 10. This CDR3 has 16 amino acids. DNA of the CDR3: TGTGCCAGCAGTTTGTTTTCGGGGACAGCCGCCTACGAGCAGTACTTC. It specifies CASSLFSGTAAYEQYF.

This chain joins TRBV30 and TRBJ1-1; D is perhaps TRBD1 (6 bases). Trimming left V 5 bases short and J 11 bases short, with 18 bases between. Germline V gene lookup returns CDR1 GTSNPN and CDR2 SVGIG (reference sequence). This CDR3 has 12 residues. CDR3 coding DNA: TGTGCCTGGGGGGAAGGAAGAAGGGGGGCTTTCTTT. It specifies CAWGEGRRGAFF.

The rearrangement uses TRBV7-5 and TRBJ2-2; the table gives TRBD1 as D, unverified against the DNA. TRBV7-5 is tagged as a pseudogene. There are 15 residues in the CDR3. CDR3 protein: CVRSSRDRGTGELFF. CDR3 sequence (DNA): TGTGTCAGAAGCAGCCGGGACAGAGGGACCGGGGAGCTGTTTTTT.

The chain links TRBV19 to TRBJ1-1, with 11 positions matching TRBD1. Germline V CDR1 and CDR2: LNHDA, SQIVND (reference sequence). Unmatched junction bases numbered 3, after V lost 2 bases and J lost 7 bases. The CDR3 sequence is 14 residues long. The CDR3: CASSIRTGGNEAFF. The DNA for the CDR3 is TGTGCCAGTAGTATAAGGACAGGGGGCAATGAAGCTTTCTTT.

The table lists this clone with a count of one. Its ends do not fully match the called genes, so a read error is possible. The J gene is TRBJ2-6, the V gene TRBV9; D possibly corresponds to TRBD1 (5 bases). The CDR3 is made up of 14 amino acids. Germline values: CDR1 SGDLS, CDR2 YYNGEE. As DNA, the CDR3 is TGTGCCAGCAGCGTAGGCGTTGGGGCCAACGGCCTGACTTTC. Its protein product is CASSVGVGANGLTF. Full variable domain (rest looked up from reference TRBV9 and TRBJ2-6): DSGVTQTPKHLITATGQRVTLRCSPRSGDLSVYWYQQSLDQGLQFLIQYYNGEERAKGNILERFSAQQFPDLHSELNLSSLELGDSALYFCASSVGVGANGLTFGAGSRLTVL.

V and J are TRBV4-2 and TRBJ1-1; possibly TRBD1 for D (6 bases). Looked up from germline, CDR1 is LGHNA and CDR2 is YNFKEQ. Trimming stripped 2 bases from V and 0 bases from J, with 19 bases between. The CDR3 loop spans 18 amino acids. The CDR3 DNA sequence: TGTGCCAGCAGCCAAATCATGCCAGGGGTTGCCATGAACACTGAAGCTTTCTTT. Protein product: CASSQIMPGVAMNTEAFF.

The chain joins TRBV7-9 to TRBJ1-2; no reliable D call. Germline V lookup: CDR1 SEHNR, CDR2 FQNEAQ (reference sequence). CDR3 length equals 15 residues. Between the trimmed V and J ends, which lost 5 bases and 2 bases, there was a span of 15 bases. CDR3 amino acids: CASSQAPGGNYGYTF. Here the CDR3 DNA reads TGTGCCAGCAGCCAGGCCCCCGGCGGGAACTATGGCTACACCTTC.

The CDR3 is CASSEGTEETQYF. CDR3 nucleotides: TGTGCCAGCAGCGAAGGGACAGAAGAGACCCAGTACTTC. This sequence joins TRBV5-4 and TRBJ2-5; 7 bases are a match to TRBD1. The V gene end was trimmed by 4 bases and the J gene end by 3 bases; junction bases not matched to a gene: 3. The germline gives CDR1 SGHNT, CDR2 YYREEE (reference sequence). CDR3 size: 13 residues. Full variable domain (outside the CDR3, taken from reference TRBV5-4 and TRBJ2-5): ETGVTQSPTHLIKTRGQQVTLRCSSQSGHNTVSWYQQALGQGPQFIFQYYREEENGRGNFPPRFSGLQFPNYSSELNVNALELDDSALYLCASSEGTEETQYFGPGTRLLVL.

The J gene is TRBJ1-1, the V gene TRBV6-1; perhaps TRBD1 as D (6 bases). Germline CDR1 is MNHNS and CDR2 is SASEGT. Trimming took 3 bases from V and 3 from J, leaving 11 bases between them. CDR3 size: 14 residues. CDR3 in amino acids: CASSEGGRDTEAFF. In DNA form, the CDR3 reads TGTGCCAGCAGTGAGGGGGGGCGCGACACTGAAGCTTTCTTT.

The V call is TRBV27, the J call TRBJ1-1; 8 bases align to TRBD1. The CDR3 runs to 16 residues. Trimming took 5 bases from V and 0 from J; bases not matched to a gene: 8. Germline V lookup: CDR1 MNHEY, CDR2 SMNVEV (reference sequence). In nucleotides, the CDR3 is TGTGCCAGCAGTGTTGGACAGGGTCTTTTGAACACTGAAGCTTTCTTT. Encoded protein: CASSVGQGLLNTEAFF.

This clone was seen once. The chain couples TRBV9 to TRBJ2-3, with 8 bases matching TRBD2. V gave up 4 bases and J gave up 4 bases; unmatched junction bases: 8. The CDR3 length is 15 residues. CDR1 is SGDLS and CDR2 is YYNGEE in the germline V gene. This CDR3 reads CASSLASGPPDTQYF. Here the CDR3 DNA reads TGTGCCAGCAGCCTTGCTAGCGGGCCTCCAGATACGCAGTATTTT.

The V and J genes are TRBV15 and TRBJ1-1; no clear D. V was pared by 4 bases and J by 7 bases, with 19 bases between. Germline loops: CDR1 LNHNV, CDR2 YYDKDF (reference sequence). CDR3 length: 15 amino acids. The CDR3 is CATSTINGSFGEAFF. In nucleotides, the CDR3 is TGTGCCACCAGCACCATTAACGGGTCCTTCGGTGAAGCTTTCTTT.

The chain employs TRBV28 and TRBJ1-6, with 7 nucleotides matching TRBD1. The V gene end was trimmed by 7 bases and the J gene end by 10 bases; junction bases not matched to a gene: 4. The CDR3 has 12 residues. Germline assignment: CDR1 MDHEN and CDR2 SYDVKM. The DNA for the CDR3 is TGTGCCAGCACGACAGGGACCTCACCCCTCCACTTT. It is translated as CASTTGTSPLHF.

The rearrangement joins TRBV9 to TRBJ2-1; no firm D call. This CDR3 has 15 residues. Germline CDR1 SGDLS, CDR2 YYNGEE. V was clipped by 0 bases and J by 0 bases, with 7 bases between them. CDR3 loop: CASSVAASSYNEQFF. CDR3 DNA: TGTGCCAGCAGCGTAGCAGCGAGCTCCTACAATGAGCAGTTCTTC. Using reference TRBV9 and TRBJ2-1 for the parts outside the CDR3, the full variable domain is DSGVTQTPKHLITATGQRVTLRCSPRSGDLSVYWYQQSLDQGLQFLIQYYNGEERAKGNILERFSAQQFPDLHSELNLSSLELGDSALYFCASSVAASSYNEQFFGPGTRLTVL.

This chain connects TRBV28 to TRBJ1-4; no clear D gene. Germline-derived CDR1 and CDR2 are MDHEN and SYDVKM. There are 13 residues in the CDR3. Trimming pared 6 bases from V and 7 bases from J, leaving 12 bases between. The chain's CDR3 is CASSQDSSEKLFF. In nucleotides, the CDR3 is TGTGCCAGCAGCCAGGACTCTTCTGAAAAACTGTTTTTT.

In this sample, this clone turned up a few times. V is TRBV5-1 and J is TRBJ2-2, with D tentatively TRBD2 (6 bases). Trimming stripped 0 bases from V and 4 bases from J, with 10 bases between. The CDR3 runs 15 residues. Looked up from germline, CDR1 is SGHRS and CDR2 is YFSETQ. In nucleotides, the CDR3 is TGCGCCAGCAGCTTGGACCCCGGGGGCACCGGGGAGCTGTTTTTT. This translates into CASSLDPGGTGELFF.